This is a list of T cell receptor beta chains from one sample in a study of blood T cell repertoires in COVID-19. Profiled with immunoSEQ multiplex PCR; TCRdb holds only in-frame clones, not every one. The sample has fewer than 120,000 clones; around 90% are singletons. Sequencing was performed on peripheral blood. All receptors derive from a woman aged 45-59 years with acute or convalescent COVID-19. The CDR3 runs from the conserved cysteine through the conserved F or W. Size values are once, few and many counts, or a class for expanded clones, and some rows have none.

v_call clone_size cdr3_aa
TRBV28 NA CASTSGGTGPREQYF
TRBV19 many CATGDRLDSPLHF
TRBV4-1 few CASSQDPGSGYGYTF
TRBV9 NA CASSVGLLSTDTQYF
TRBV18 NA CASSRELLGGQNQPQHF
TRBV19 NA CASSQWLEAFF
TRBV19 NA CATTPGQGFGGYTF
TRBV19 NA CASSIGLAFYNEQFF
TRBV6-5 NA CASRSFHDGYTF
TRBV29-1 once CSAQGQATYEQYF
TRBV5-4 NA CASNLAGELNEQFF